This TCR beta chain originates from a study of Graves' ophthalmopathy and Graves' hyperthyroidism listed by TCRdb under 2018. Describing the broader study: Peripheral blood was collected at initial diagnosis, prior to any treatment. The study used TCR beta repertoire signatures to distinguish Graves' ophthalmopathy from Graves' hyperthyroidism and to predict progression to ophthalmopathy. In total, 135 blood samples were TCR-sequenced: around 42 ophthalmopathy, some 80 hyperthyroidism and roughly 17 hyperthyroidism-to-ophthalmopathy patients. To explore V-J signatures distinguishing ophthalmopathy from hyperthyroidism, a discovery set of 100 patients (around 44 ophthalmopathy, over 55 stable hyperthyroidism) was enrolled. An independent validation cohort was composed of approximately 18 hyperthyroidism patients and 17 patients who later progressed from hyperthyroidism to ophthalmopathy. In over 5 hyperthyroidism patients, the T-cell repertoire of thyroid tissue was compared with the T-cell repertoire of blood. After sampling, hyperthyroidism patients received methimazole starting at 30 mg daily, and ophthalmopathy patients received high-dose intravenous methylprednisolone.

For repertoire sequencing, the TCR beta CDR3 regions were amplified from RNA transcripts. HTBI primers and the Qiagen OneStep RT-PCR kit were used in a first-round RT-PCR, which was followed by a second-round multiplex PCR, size selection and purification. Libraries were sequenced on an Illumina HiSeq2000 using paired-end 100 bp reads. The study's own analysis went as follows. SOAPnuke was used to process the reads, removing any read that contained adapters or uncalled bases, had a mean Phred below 15, or lacked an exact match to the constant primer or identifier. COPE v1.2.5 was used to merge high-quality paired reads. Clonotypes were defined as unique nucleotide sequences and were aligned to IMGT TRB V, D and J references using MiTCR v1.1. The analysis was limited to V-J combinations with a frequency above 0.0001, which together covered approximately 99% of the repertoires. For each V-J combination, a TCR clonal expansion and chaos score was defined as the ratio of F50 clonal expansion to chaos observed in the TCRdist matrix. Welch's t-statistics and random forest were used to narrow the features down to approximately 13 V-J combinations, which were then fed into a naive Bayes classifier. Thyroid-blood repertoire similarity was quantified with the Morisita-Horn index. The raw public reads went through TCRdb reprocessing: fastp at Q25, MiXCR clone calling, in-frame beta chains kept. Each entry is one CDR3 protein sequence, shown with its most common DNA and genes. The V and J calls here are based on TCRdb, not the publication. Within this sample are approximately 700,000 distinct CDR3 sequences, with over 40% of them counted one time only. Jointly, the top ten make up around 3% of the sample.

Concerning this clonotype: What antigen it recognizes has not been identified. Base qualities are not provided; no much larger clone lies one nucleotide away.

Ophthalmopathy patients had moderately to severely active disease, Clinical Activity Score of at least 3, NOSPECS grade of at least 4, and disease duration under 3 months. Patients were excluded if they had other autoimmune diseases, uncontrolled infections, pregnancy or lactation. Diagnosis relied on clinical symptoms, serum thyroxine, TRAb, thyroid ultrasound and orbital computed tomography. Ficoll-Paque density gradient centrifugation was used to isolate PBMCs from approximately 11 ml of fresh peripheral blood. Trizol reagent was used to extract the total RNA, and its quality was then checked on an Agilent 2100 Bioanalyzer. The study at large found these results: In validation, the model predicted ophthalmopathy progression with about 70% sensitivity and around 72% specificity; some twelve predicted patients were CT-confirmed with GO in a median of around 6 months. Most expanded thyroid clonotypes with a frequency above 0.001 also appeared in blood, which suggests that blood repertoires may reflect the immune response in the thyroid. Sample size was not statistically predetermined, and group allocation was not concealed from the investigators. The 13-signature model separated ophthalmopathy from stable hyperthyroidism with roughly 88% sensitivity and 81% to 82% specificity in cross-validation, and 80%/75% in the test set.

The CDR3, from cysteine to phenylalanine, totals 15 residues. Only the CDR3 DNA stays, 45 bases, in frame from base 1. CDR1 MNHEY and CDR2 SVGAGI are derived from the germline V gene. V is reduced by 2 bases and J by 4 bases, leaving a spacing of 15 bases between them. The sequencing sample was made of peripheral blood. Rearrangement joined TRBV6-5 to TRBJ2-7; the D gene assignment is perhaps TRBD1 or TRBD2, with each matching 6 bases. The source is an adult man with Graves' ophthalmopathy. The nucleotide sequence is TGTGCCAGCAGTTACGGATCAAGGGGGGCGTACGAGCAGTACTTC. This is translated as CASSYGSRGAYEQYF.